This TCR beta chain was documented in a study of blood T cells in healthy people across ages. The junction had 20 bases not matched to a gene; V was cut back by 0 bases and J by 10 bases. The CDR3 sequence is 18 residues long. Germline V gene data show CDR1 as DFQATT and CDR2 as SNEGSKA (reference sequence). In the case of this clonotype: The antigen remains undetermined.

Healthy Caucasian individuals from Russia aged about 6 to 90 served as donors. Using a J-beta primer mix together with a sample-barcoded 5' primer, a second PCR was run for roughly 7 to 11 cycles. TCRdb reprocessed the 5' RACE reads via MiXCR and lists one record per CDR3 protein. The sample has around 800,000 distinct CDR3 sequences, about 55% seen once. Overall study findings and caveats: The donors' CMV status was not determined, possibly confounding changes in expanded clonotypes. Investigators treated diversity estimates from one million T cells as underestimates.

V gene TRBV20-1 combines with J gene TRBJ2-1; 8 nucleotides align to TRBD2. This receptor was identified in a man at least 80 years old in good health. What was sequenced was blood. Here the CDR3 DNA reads TGCAGTGCTAGAGATCGCCTAGCGGGCGGGGGACCTATTTGGGAGCAGTTCTTC. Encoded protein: CSARDRLAGGGPIWEQFF.